What follows is one TCR beta chain and its context. This sample was taken from a study of blood T cells in healthy people across ages. This CDR3 comprises 13 residues. V lost 3 bases, J lost 2 bases, and 7 bases lay in between. The germline gives CDR1 SNHLY, CDR2 FYNNEI. Together with a sample-barcoded 5' primer, a J-beta primer mix was included in a second PCR lasting roughly 6 to 12 cycles. Each of the samples gave a minimum of 3 million paired-end reads that contained CDR3. TCRdb fed the 5' RACE reads into MiXCR, producing one record per CDR3 protein. The data show 1.5 million to 2 million distinct CDR3 sequences, with 28% seen just once and 7.7% held by the top ten.

This chain uses TRBV2 with TRBJ1-2, with no clear D. The sequence came from a woman aged 25 to 39 in good health. Sequenced sample: blood. CDR3 sequence reads: CASSDGENYGYTF. The CDR3 DNA reads as TGTGCCAGCAGTGATGGAGAAAACTATGGCTACACCTTC.